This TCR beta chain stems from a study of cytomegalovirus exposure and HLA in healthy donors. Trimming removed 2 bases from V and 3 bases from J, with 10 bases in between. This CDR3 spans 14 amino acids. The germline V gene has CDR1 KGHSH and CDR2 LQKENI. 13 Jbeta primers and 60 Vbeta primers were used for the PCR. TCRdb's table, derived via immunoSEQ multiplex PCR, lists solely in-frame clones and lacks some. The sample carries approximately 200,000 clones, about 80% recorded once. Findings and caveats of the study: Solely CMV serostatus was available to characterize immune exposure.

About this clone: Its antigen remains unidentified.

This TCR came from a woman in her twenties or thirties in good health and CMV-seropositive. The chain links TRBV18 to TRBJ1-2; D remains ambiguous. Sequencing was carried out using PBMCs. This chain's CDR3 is CASSPAGHDYGYTF. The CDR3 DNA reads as TGTGCCAGCTCACCAGCAGGCCACGACTATGGCTACACCTTC.